The T cell receptor (beta chain) described here comes from a study of blood T cells in healthy people across ages. Isolation recovered at least 7 million PBMCs from every sample. Samples each yielded at least 6 micrograms of total RNA. Combining a sample-barcoded 5' primer with a J-beta primer mix, a second PCR ran for 7 to 11 cycles. Via MiXCR, TCRdb re-called the 5' RACE reads, giving one row per CDR3 protein. The table records hundreds of thousands of distinct CDR3 sequences, 45% to 50% of them present only once. Looked up from germline, CDR1 is MNHEY and CDR2 is SVGEGT. Trimming took off 6 bases at V and 11 bases at J, with 22 bases between the two ends. The CDR3 is 14 residues long. Study-wide results and caveats: Researchers report that TCR beta diversity correlated strongly with naive T cell percentage.

Concerning this clonotype itself: Antigen: not known.

The rearrangement links TRBV6-2 or TRBV6-3 to TRBJ2-5, with no clear D. Sequencing was done on a sample of blood. The sequence came from a woman aged 55 to 70 in good health. DNA for the CDR3: TGTGCCAGCAGCGGACGGCAAACCTCGGTTGAGCAGTACTTC. As protein: CASSGRQTSVEQYF.